This is a list of T cell receptor beta chains from one sample in a study of blood T cell repertoires in COVID-19. Assay used: immunoSEQ multiplex PCR; TCRdb lists only in-frame clones, some missing. The table shows about 180,000 clones, with roughly four fifths occurring only once. The sequencing sample was made of peripheral blood. The source is an older woman with COVID-19, enrolled during active disease. CDR3s include the opening cysteine and the closing phenylalanine or tryptophan. The order of the fields is J gene, clone size, V gene, D gene, CDR3 protein, CDR3 DNA. The D gene is left open where the match is weak. Not every row has a clone size; where given, it reads once, few, many or a size class.

J gene: TRBJ2-1; clone size: .; V gene: TRBV4-2; D gene: TRBD2; CDR3 protein: CASSQDRTSGRQFF; CDR3 DNA: TGTGCCAGCAGCCAAGATAGAACGAGCGGGAGGCAGTTCTTC
J gene: TRBJ2-5; clone size: .; V gene: TRBV5-4; D gene: .; CDR3 protein: CASSFWTGETQYF; CDR3 DNA: TGTGCCAGCAGCTTTTGGACGGGGGAGACCCAGTACTTC
J gene: TRBJ2-1; clone size: .; V gene: TRBV5-1; D gene: TRBD2; CDR3 protein: CASSPQAGGNEQFF; CDR3 DNA: TGCGCCAGCAGCCCTCAAGCGGGGGGAAATGAGCAGTTCTTC
J gene: TRBJ1-1; clone size: .; V gene: TRBV18; D gene: .; CDR3 protein: CASREGERTEAFF; CDR3 DNA: TGTGCCAGCCGAGAGGGGGAGAGGACTGAAGCTTTCTTT
J gene: TRBJ1-2; clone size: .; V gene: TRBV19; D gene: TRBD1; CDR3 protein: CASSGDRAKGYGYTF; CDR3 DNA: TGTGCCAGTAGTGGGGACAGGGCGAAAGGCTACGGCTACACCTTC
J gene: TRBJ2-1; clone size: .; V gene: TRBV5-1; D gene: .; CDR3 protein: CASSLDVGAIYNEQFF; CDR3 DNA: TGCGCCAGCAGTTTGGATGTGGGAGCGATTTACAATGAGCAGTTCTTC
J gene: TRBJ2-6; clone size: .; V gene: TRBV27; D gene: .; CDR3 protein: CASSKQGIISGANVLTF; CDR3 DNA: TGTGCCAGCAGTAAGCAGGGGATTATCTCTGGGGCCAACGTCCTGACTTTC
J gene: TRBJ1-4; clone size: many; V gene: TRBV10-1; D gene: .; CDR3 protein: CASSPGDGANEKLFF; CDR3 DNA: TGCGCCAGCAGCCCAGGGGATGGAGCTAATGAAAAACTGTTTTTT
J gene: TRBJ2-7; clone size: .; V gene: TRBV27; D gene: TRBD2; CDR3 protein: CASSFGGLGSYEQYF; CDR3 DNA: TGTGCCAGCAGTTTTGGAGGACTAGGGAGCTACGAGCAGTACTTC
J gene: TRBJ2-3; clone size: .; V gene: TRBV9; D gene: .; CDR3 protein: CASSPNQGYTDTQYF; CDR3 DNA: TGTGCCAGCAGCCCCAACCAGGGGTACACAGATACGCAGTATTTT
J gene: TRBJ2-6; clone size: .; V gene: TRBV18; D gene: .; CDR3 protein: CASSPRNAPGANVLTF; CDR3 DNA: TGTGCCAGCTCACCGCGGAACGCTCCTGGGGCCAACGTCCTGACTTTC
J gene: TRBJ1-2; clone size: .; V gene: TRBV19; D gene: .; CDR3 protein: CASRADSLLANYGYTF; CDR3 DNA: TGTGCCAGTAGGGCGGACAGTCTCCTCGCTAACTATGGCTACACCTTC
J gene: TRBJ1-3; clone size: few; V gene: TRBV14; D gene: .; CDR3 protein: CASSPSGAGTIYF; CDR3 DNA: TGTGCCAGCAGCCCCTCGGGCGCGGGCACCATATATTTT
J gene: TRBJ1-5; clone size: few; V gene: TRBV10-3; D gene: .; CDR3 protein: CAISETVLQPQHF; CDR3 DNA: TGTGCCATCAGTGAGACAGTTCTTCAGCCCCAGCATTTT
J gene: TRBJ2-1; clone size: .; V gene: TRBV29-1; D gene: .; CDR3 protein: CSVEGGRSYNEQFF; CDR3 DNA: TGCAGCGTTGAGGGGGGTCGGTCCTACAATGAGCAGTTCTTC
J gene: TRBJ2-3; clone size: few; V gene: TRBV6-6; D gene: TRBD2; CDR3 protein: CASRVSGSTDTQYF; CDR3 DNA: TGTGCCAGCAGAGTTAGCGGGAGCACAGATACGCAGTATTTT
J gene: TRBJ1-2; clone size: few; V gene: TRBV19; D gene: TRBD1; CDR3 protein: CASSSTGDSLYGYTF; CDR3 DNA: TGTGCCAGTAGCTCCACCGGGGACAGTCTCTATGGCTACACCTTC
J gene: TRBJ1-5; clone size: .; V gene: TRBV29-1; D gene: .; CDR3 protein: CSVRNSNQPQHF; CDR3 DNA: TGCAGCGTCAGGAATAGCAATCAGCCCCAGCATTTT
J gene: TRBJ2-1; clone size: once; V gene: TRBV5-4; D gene: TRBD1; CDR3 protein: CASSFDRAQNNEQFF; CDR3 DNA: TGTGCCAGCAGCTTTGACAGGGCCCAGAACAATGAGCAGTTCTTC
J gene: TRBJ2-7; clone size: few; V gene: TRBV7-2; D gene: TRBD1; CDR3 protein: CASSLGQGYSYEQYF; CDR3 DNA: TGTGCCAGCAGCTTAGGACAGGGGTACTCCTACGAGCAGTACTTC
J gene: TRBJ2-2; clone size: .; V gene: TRBV18; D gene: TRBD2; CDR3 protein: CASSPWREGTTGELFF; CDR3 DNA: TGTGCCAGCTCACCATGGCGGGAGGGCACCACCGGGGAGCTGTTTTTT
J gene: TRBJ2-7; clone size: .; V gene: TRBV28; D gene: TRBD2; CDR3 protein: CASRSSGRPTDSYEQYF; CDR3 DNA: TGTGCCAGCAGATCTAGCGGGAGGCCCACCGACTCCTACGAGCAGTACTTC
J gene: TRBJ2-7; clone size: .; V gene: TRBV6-5; D gene: TRBD1; CDR3 protein: CASSSNNRGQYEQYF; CDR3 DNA: TGTGCCAGCAGCTCGAATAACAGGGGACAGTACGAGCAGTACTTC
J gene: TRBJ2-5; clone size: .; V gene: TRBV30; D gene: TRBD2; CDR3 protein: CALLPGLAAQETQYF; CDR3 DNA: TGTGCCCTACTTCCGGGACTAGCGGCACAAGAGACCCAGTACTTC
J gene: TRBJ1-1; clone size: .; V gene: TRBV29-1; D gene: .; CDR3 protein: CSVEPLNTEAFF; CDR3 DNA: TGCAGCGTTGAACCCCTAAACACTGAAGCTTTCTTT
J gene: TRBJ1-5; clone size: .; V gene: TRBV6-2/TRBV6-3; D gene: .; CDR3 protein: CASSYSTALNQPQHF; CDR3 DNA: TGTGCCAGCAGTTACTCGACAGCACTAAATCAGCCCCAGCATTTT
J gene: TRBJ1-2; clone size: .; V gene: TRBV7-9; D gene: .; CDR3 protein: CASSLAPPGAYGYTF; CDR3 DNA: TGTGCCAGCAGCTTAGCCCCCCCAGGGGCCTATGGCTACACCTTC
J gene: TRBJ1-1; clone size: .; V gene: TRBV28; D gene: .; CDR3 protein: CASSRPNLGGREAFF; CDR3 DNA: TGTGCCAGCAGTCGCCCAAATCTAGGGGGACGTGAAGCTTTCTTT
J gene: TRBJ1-6; clone size: .; V gene: TRBV9; D gene: .; CDR3 protein: CASSVSGFGSPLHF; CDR3 DNA: TGTGCCAGCAGCGTATCGGGGTTTGGTTCACCCCTCCACTTT
J gene: TRBJ2-5; clone size: .; V gene: TRBV3-1/TRBV3-2; D gene: TRBD1; CDR3 protein: CASSHTTGGETQYF; CDR3 DNA: TGTGCCAGCAGCCATACAACAGGGGGCGAGACCCAGTACTTC
J gene: TRBJ2-7; clone size: .; V gene: TRBV6-5; D gene: TRBD2; CDR3 protein: CASTLAGGSSYEQYF; CDR3 DNA: TGTGCCAGCACTTTAGCGGGAGGGAGCTCCTACGAGCAGTACTTC
J gene: TRBJ1-1; clone size: .; V gene: TRBV5-1; D gene: .; CDR3 protein: CASSLVVNTEAFF; CDR3 DNA: TGCGCCAGCAGCTTGGTAGTGAACACTGAAGCTTTCTTT
J gene: TRBJ2-3; clone size: .; V gene: TRBV24-1; D gene: TRBD2; CDR3 protein: CATSDLGTSGRDTDTQYF; CDR3 DNA: TGTGCCACCAGTGATTTGGGGACCAGCGGGAGGGACACAGATACGCAGTATTTT
J gene: TRBJ1-5; clone size: .; V gene: TRBV24-1; D gene: .; CDR3 protein: CATSDVSGQPQHF; CDR3 DNA: TGTGCCACCAGTGATGTTTCAGGACAGCCCCAGCATTTT
J gene: TRBJ1-5; clone size: .; V gene: TRBV12-5; D gene: .; CDR3 protein: CASGLDPRLARRQPQHF; CDR3 DNA: TGTGCTAGTGGTTTGGACCCCAGGCTGGCGCGGAGGCAGCCCCAGCATTTT
J gene: TRBJ1-6; clone size: .; V gene: TRBV19; D gene: TRBD1; CDR3 protein: CASSFRTGDNSPLHF; CDR3 DNA: TGTGCCAGTAGTTTTCGGACAGGGGATAATTCACCCCTCCACTTT
J gene: TRBJ1-6; clone size: .; V gene: TRBV7-6; D gene: .; CDR3 protein: CASSERFNSPLHF; CDR3 DNA: TGTGCCAGCAGCGAACGGTTTAATTCACCCCTCCACTTT
J gene: TRBJ1-4; clone size: .; V gene: TRBV5-4; D gene: .; CDR3 protein: CASSLGQGGEKLFF; CDR3 DNA: TGTGCCAGCAGCTTGGGGCAGGGAGGTGAAAAACTGTTTTTT
J gene: TRBJ1-2; clone size: .; V gene: TRBV28; D gene: .; CDR3 protein: CASSLNRNYGYTF; CDR3 DNA: TGTGCCAGCAGTTTAAACAGGAACTATGGCTACACCTTC
J gene: TRBJ1-5; clone size: .; V gene: TRBV2; D gene: .; CDR3 protein: CASTWGGLGNQPQHF; CDR3 DNA: TGTGCCAGCACCTGGGGGGGGCTGGGCAATCAGCCCCAGCATTTT
J gene: TRBJ2-1; clone size: .; V gene: TRBV7-2; D gene: TRBD1; CDR3 protein: CASSRSGQGADEQFF; CDR3 DNA: TGTGCCAGCAGTCGTTCGGGACAGGGGGCCGATGAGCAGTTCTTC
J gene: TRBJ1-3; clone size: .; V gene: TRBV30; D gene: .; CDR3 protein: CAWSQASGNTIYF; CDR3 DNA: TGTGCCTGGAGTCAGGCCTCTGGAAACACCATATATTTT
J gene: TRBJ2-5; clone size: few; V gene: TRBV7-2; D gene: TRBD2; CDR3 protein: CASSLRAGVGQETQYF; CDR3 DNA: TGTGCCAGCAGCTTAAGGGCGGGAGTAGGTCAAGAGACCCAGTACTTC
J gene: TRBJ2-2; clone size: .; V gene: TRBV7-2; D gene: TRBD2; CDR3 protein: CASRLVRGTTGELFF; CDR3 DNA: TGTGCCAGCAGGCTAGTGCGGGGGACGACCGGGGAGCTGTTTTTT
J gene: TRBJ1-1; clone size: .; V gene: TRBV3-1/TRBV3-2; D gene: .; CDR3 protein: CASSQEGGAGVAEAFF; CDR3 DNA: TGTGCCAGCAGCCAAGAAGGGGGGGCAGGGGTGGCTGAAGCTTTCTTT
J gene: TRBJ1-6; clone size: .; V gene: TRBV7-2; D gene: TRBD1; CDR3 protein: CASSLTQQGAGNSPLHF; CDR3 DNA: TGTGCCAGCAGCTTAACACAACAGGGGGCAGGGAATTCACCCCTCCACTTT
J gene: TRBJ2-6; clone size: .; V gene: TRBV5-1; D gene: TRBD1; CDR3 protein: CASSFRTGGSGANVLTF; CDR3 DNA: TGCGCCAGCAGCTTCCGGACAGGGGGCTCTGGGGCCAACGTCCTGACTTTC
J gene: TRBJ2-7; clone size: .; V gene: TRBV4-3; D gene: TRBD1; CDR3 protein: CASSHPRQGARYEQYF; CDR3 DNA: TGCGCCAGCAGCCATCCCAGACAGGGTGCTCGGTACGAGCAGTACTTC
J gene: TRBJ2-3; clone size: .; V gene: TRBV7-9; D gene: .; CDR3 protein: CASSLRGGDTQYF; CDR3 DNA: TGTGCCAGCAGCTTAAGGGGCGGTGATACGCAGTATTTT
J gene: TRBJ2-3; clone size: few; V gene: TRBV6-2/TRBV6-3; D gene: TRBD2; CDR3 protein: CASSYPSIGGRQTDTQYF; CDR3 DNA: TGTGCCAGCAGTTACCCTTCGATTGGCGGGAGGCAAACAGATACGCAGTATTTT
J gene: TRBJ1-5; clone size: .; V gene: TRBV19; D gene: TRBD1; CDR3 protein: CASSSDRVGNQPQHF; CDR3 DNA: TGTGCCAGTAGTAGTGACAGGGTGGGAAATCAGCCCCAGCATTTT
J gene: TRBJ2-1; clone size: once; V gene: TRBV7-9; D gene: .; CDR3 protein: CASSLEGRGNEQFF; CDR3 DNA: TGTGCCAGCAGCTTAGAGGGCCGGGGCAATGAGCAGTTCTTC
J gene: TRBJ2-3; clone size: .; V gene: TRBV5-6; D gene: TRBD1; CDR3 protein: CASSLPDRGGTDTQYF; CDR3 DNA: TGTGCCAGCAGTCTGCCCGACAGGGGCGGCACAGATACGCAGTATTTT
J gene: TRBJ2-2; clone size: .; V gene: TRBV3-1/TRBV3-2; D gene: .; CDR3 protein: CASSQSRSPNTGELFF; CDR3 DNA: TGTGCCAGCAGCCAAAGTCGGTCACCGAACACCGGGGAGCTGTTTTTT
J gene: TRBJ2-1; clone size: .; V gene: TRBV5-6; D gene: .; CDR3 protein: CASSSEAGARRYVDEQFF; CDR3 DNA: TGTGCCAGCAGCTCTGAGGCGGGGGCGAGACGATATGTGGATGAGCAGTTCTTC
J gene: TRBJ1-6; clone size: once; V gene: TRBV28; D gene: .; CDR3 protein: CASSLVQVSSPLHF; CDR3 DNA: TGTGCCAGCAGTTTAGTTCAAGTCAGTTCACCCCTCCACTTT
J gene: TRBJ2-7; clone size: .; V gene: TRBV11-2; D gene: .; CDR3 protein: CASSLVQGYYEQYF; CDR3 DNA: TGTGCCAGCAGCTTAGTGCAGGGGTATTACGAGCAGTACTTC
J gene: TRBJ2-4; clone size: .; V gene: TRBV3-1/TRBV3-2; D gene: TRBD2; CDR3 protein: CASSQCLTTSGSKTKSIQYF; CDR3 DNA: TGTGCCAGCAGCCAATGCCTAACGACCAGCGGGAGCAAGACCAAAAGCATTCAGTACTTC
J gene: TRBJ1-4; clone size: few; V gene: TRBV5-1; D gene: .; CDR3 protein: CASSFGGAREKLFF; CDR3 DNA: TGCGCCAGCAGCTTTGGGGGGGCGCGGGAAAAACTGTTTTTT